Shown below are 6 T cell receptor beta chains from a single sample sequenced in a study of T cell responses to AZD1222 COVID-19 vaccine. The repertoire was sequenced with immunoSEQ multiplex PCR; TCRdb's copy has only in-frame clones and lacks some. The table lists some 150,000 clones, over 80% of them singletons. Material: peripheral blood, obtained on day 0 of MenACWY control vaccination. These TCRs come from an adult in good health.

The genes are TRBV3-1 (or the pseudogene TRBV3-2) and TRBJ1-5; the D is unclear. The germline V and J ends were trimmed by 1 base and 1 base, with 8 bases remaining between them. CDR1 is LGHDT, CDR2 YNNKEL, per germline (reference sequence). The CDR3 consists of 15 residues. The CDR3: CASSQGSESNQPQHF. CDR3 in DNA: TGTGCCAGCAGCCAAGGGTCCGAGAGCAATCAGCCCCAGCATTTT.

The J gene is TRBJ1-6, the V gene TRBV27; D might be TRBD1 (5 bases). Germline CDR1 and CDR2: MNHEY and SMNVEV (reference sequence). The CDR3 covers 14 residues. V lost 3 bases and J 9 bases, leaving 12 bases between the germline ends. CDR3 sequence (DNA): TGTGCCAGCAGTTTCCAGGGCTTCGGTTCACCCCTCCACTTT. Protein sequence: CASSFQGFGSPLHF.

This clone was seen only once. The chain couples TRBV3-1 (or the pseudogene TRBV3-2) to TRBJ2-1; 8 bases fit TRBD2. CDR3 length equals 15 residues. Germline lookup yields CDR1 LGHDT and CDR2 YNNKEL (reference sequence). Trimming cost V 2 bases and J 5 bases; bases outside gene matches: 5. The CDR3 is CASSQFGGGNNEQFF. CDR3 nucleotides: TGTGCCAGCAGCCAATTCGGGGGGGGCAACAATGAGCAGTTCTTC.

The genes are TRBV28 and TRBJ1-3; D is perhaps TRBD1 (5 bases). This CDR3 has 16 amino acids. Trimming cost V 1 base and J 0 bases, with 10 bases left between them. Germline V gene lookup returns CDR1 MDHEN and CDR2 SYDVKM. CDR3 DNA sequence: TGTGCCAGCAGTTTATCAGGGACCGACTCTGGAAACACCATATATTTT. Translated, it gives CASSLSGTDSGNTIYF.

The J gene is TRBJ2-1, the V gene TRBV11-2; possible D gene TRBD1, 6 bases. This CDR3 comprises 14 residues. The ends were cut back, 3 bases at V and 9 bases at J, with 15 bases in the middle. Looked up from germline, CDR1 is SGHAT and CDR2 is FQNNGV. The CDR3 bases are TGTGCCAGCAGCTTGGAAAGGGGGAAGGCTGAGCAGTTCTTC. Translated, it gives CASSLERGKAEQFF.

The rearrangement links TRBV18 to TRBJ1-5, with TRBD1 matching over 10 bases. In germline, CDR1 is KGHSH, CDR2 LQKENI. V was clipped by 2 bases and J by 6 bases; unmatched bases: 4. This CDR3 contains 15 residues. CDR3 sequence: CASSPRTGGFQPQHF. CDR3 sequence (DNA): TGTGCCAGCTCACCAAGGACAGGGGGGTTTCAGCCCCAGCATTTT.